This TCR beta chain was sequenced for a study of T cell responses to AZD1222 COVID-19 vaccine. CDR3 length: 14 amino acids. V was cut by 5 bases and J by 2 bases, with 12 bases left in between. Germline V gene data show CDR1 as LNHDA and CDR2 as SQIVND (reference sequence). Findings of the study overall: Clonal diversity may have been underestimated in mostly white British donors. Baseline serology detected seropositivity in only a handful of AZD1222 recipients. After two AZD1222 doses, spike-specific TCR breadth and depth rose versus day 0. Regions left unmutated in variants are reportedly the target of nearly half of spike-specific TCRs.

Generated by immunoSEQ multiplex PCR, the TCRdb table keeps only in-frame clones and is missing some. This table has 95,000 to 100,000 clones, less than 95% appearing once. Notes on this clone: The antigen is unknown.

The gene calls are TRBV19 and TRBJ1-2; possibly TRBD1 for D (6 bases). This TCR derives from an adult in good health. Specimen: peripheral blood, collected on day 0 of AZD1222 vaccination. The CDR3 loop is CASSPGHKNYGYTF. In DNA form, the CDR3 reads TGTGCCAGTAGTCCGGGACACAAGAACTATGGCTACACCTTC.